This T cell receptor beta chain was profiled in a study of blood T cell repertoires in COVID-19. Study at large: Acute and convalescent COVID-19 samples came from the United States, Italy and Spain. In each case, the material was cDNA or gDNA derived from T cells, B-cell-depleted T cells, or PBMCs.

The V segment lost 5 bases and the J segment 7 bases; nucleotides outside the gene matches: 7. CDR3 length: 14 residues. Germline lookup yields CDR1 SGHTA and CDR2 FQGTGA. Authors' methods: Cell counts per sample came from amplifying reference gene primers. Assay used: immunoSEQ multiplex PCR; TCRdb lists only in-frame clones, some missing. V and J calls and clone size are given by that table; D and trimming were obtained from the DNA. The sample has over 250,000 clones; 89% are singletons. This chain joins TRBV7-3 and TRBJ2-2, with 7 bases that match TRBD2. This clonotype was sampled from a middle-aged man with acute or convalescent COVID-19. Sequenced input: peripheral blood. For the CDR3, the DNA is TGTGCCAGCAGCCCAACTAGCGTTGGCGGGGAGCTGTTTTTT. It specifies CASSPTSVGGELFF.